What follows describes a single T cell receptor (beta chain). The sample is drawn from a study of control samples from healthy donors and cancer patients. Trimming removed 2 bases from V and 3 bases from J; junction bases left unmatched: 5. The CDR3 totals 17 residues. Germline CDR1 is SGHVS and CDR2 is FQNEAQ. Some clones are missing from TCRdb's copy, which holds only in-frame ones; the method was immunoSEQ multiplex PCR. The sample lists roughly 120,000 clones, 85% to 90% occurring once. The genes are TRBV7-8 and TRBJ2-2, with 11 bases aligning to TRBD2. The receptor was derived from an older woman with lung cancer. The sequenced material came from PBMCs. The CDR3 bases are TGTGCCAGCAGCTTAAGGCGACTAGCGGGGTACACCGGGGAGCTGTTTTTT. This translates into CASSLRRLAGYTGELFF.